The present TCR beta chain was sequenced within a study of blood T cell repertoires in COVID-19. Across the study: Acute-phase and convalescent COVID-19 samples originated in the United States, Italy and Spain. The analysed material was cDNA or gDNA that came from T cells, B-cell-depleted T cells, or PBMCs.

The germline V and J ends were trimmed by 5 bases and 7 bases, with 14 bases remaining between them. CDR1 is LGHDT, CDR2 YNNKEL, per germline (reference sequence). CDR3 size: 13 residues. In the study's own analysis: How many nucleated cells were present was estimated from reference gene primer amplification. The repertoire was sequenced with immunoSEQ multiplex PCR; TCRdb's copy has only in-frame clones and lacks some. That table supplies the V and J calls and clone size; D and trimming were determined from the DNA. The sample carries a few hundred thousand clones, roughly 90% recorded once. This clonotype was obtained from a man between 60 and 75 years old who had recovered from COVID-19. The genes are TRBV3-1 (or the pseudogene TRBV3-2) and TRBJ1-2, with D tentatively TRBD1 (5 bases). Sequenced input: peripheral blood. CDR3: CASSVLQGSGYTF. For the CDR3, the DNA is TGTGCCAGCAGCGTACTCCAGGGAAGTGGCTACACCTTC.